What follows are 16 T cell receptor beta chains derived from one specimen sequenced in a study of Tregs in tolerant kidney transplant recipients. Generated by immunoSEQ multiplex PCR, the TCRdb table keeps only in-frame clones and is missing some. The data include tens of thousands of clones; the top ten clones carry under 0.9%. Source: CD4+ T cells from blood, taken before the transplant. The origin of the receptors is a human donor who received a combined kidney and bone marrow transplant.

The covered CDR3 bases are TGCGCCAGCAGCTTGGACGGGGGGCACGTGTTTGGC. Its translation: CASSLDGGHVFG. The whole CDR3 is CASSLDGGHVFGYTF. The chain uses TRBV5-1 and TRBJ1-2, with D possibly matching TRBD1 (6 bases). The CDR3 is cut off 3 residues early in the read; its end comes from the germline J gene. V lost 0 bases, J lost 7 bases, and 16 bases lay in between. The germline V gene has CDR1 SGHRS and CDR2 YFSETQ. This CDR3 has 15 residues.

With respect to this clone: The CDR3 end is not reached by the read, which stops 3 residues before it; the germline J gene fills it in. The J gene is TRBJ1-2, the V gene TRBV28, with D perhaps TRBD1 (6 bases). This CDR3 is 13 amino acids long. Per the germline V gene, CDR1 is MDHEN and CDR2 is SYDVKM. The CDR3 bases that were read are TGTGCCAGCAGTTCCAACAGGGCCCGAGGC. Protein sequence: CASSSNRARG. The whole CDR3 region reads CASSSNRARGYTF.

Regarding this clone: The CDR3 goes on 3 residues after the read ends, and that part is filled in from the germline J gene. The chain employs TRBV19 and TRBJ2-3, with 9 bases matching TRBD1. CDR3 length: 15 residues. Germline V gives CDR1 LNHDA, CDR2 SQIVND (reference sequence). V shed 3 bases and J 3 bases; nucleotides not matched to a gene: 4. The sequenced part of the CDR3 DNA is TGTGCCAGTAGTATTTTCGACAGGGGGACAGATACG. This gives the protein CASSIFDRGTDT. The whole CDR3 protein reads CASSIFDRGTDTQYF.

Concerning this clone itself: The sequenced fragment ends 3 residues before the CDR3 boundary, so the rest is inferred from the germline J gene. The gene calls are TRBV2 and TRBJ2-1; weak D call: TRBD2 (5 bases). This CDR3 is 13 amino acids long. The V gene lost 6 bases and the J gene lost 5 bases, with 11 bases spanning the gap. The V gene's germline CDR1 is SNHLY and CDR2 FYNNEI. CDR3: CASSRGVDNEQFF. CDR3 DNA, as far as it was read: TGTGCCAGCAGCCGGGGAGTCGACAATGAG.

Worth noting for this clone: The read terminates 3 residues ahead of where the CDR3 ends, so the germline J gene completes it. V usage is TRBV19 and J usage is TRBJ2-1; TRBD1 matches at 8 bases. J gave up 7 bases and V 5 bases, and 7 bases lay outside the gene matches. Germline V gene data show CDR1 as LNHDA and CDR2 as SQIVND (reference sequence). This CDR3 has 14 amino acids. CDR3 in amino acids: CASSVRDRFNEQFF. CDR3 bases read: TGTGCCAGTAGTGTCCGGGACAGGTTTAATGAG.

On this clone: The observed sequence ends 3 residues before the CDR3 terminus, with the missing tail filled in from the germline J gene. The chain couples TRBV7-9 to TRBJ1-1; possible D gene TRBD1, 5 bases. The CDR3 extends over 14 amino acids. Germline CDR1 SEHNR, CDR2 FQNEAQ (reference sequence). V was pared by 2 bases and J by 2 bases, with 9 bases between. The CDR3 loop is CASSLSQGNTEAFF. The DNA read from the CDR3 is TGTGCCAGCAGCTTAAGTCAGGGAAACACTGAA.

As to this clone: The read ends 3 residues shy of where the CDR3 ends; the end is completed using the germline J gene. The gene calls are TRBV18 and TRBJ2-1; 7 bases are shared with TRBD2. The trim removed 3 bases at V and 7 bases at J, leaving 9 bases unmatched. Per germline, CDR1 KGHSH and CDR2 LQKENI. This CDR3 comprises 15 residues. The sequenced part of the CDR3 DNA is TGTGCCAGCTCACCTCCCTCCCAGCGGGAAAATGAG. Translating gives CASSPPSQRENE. The entire CDR3 is CASSPPSQRENEQFF.

On this clone itself: The read comes to an end 3 residues before the CDR3 does, leaving the germline J gene to fill in the end. The chain has TRBV7-2 and TRBJ2-3, with D possibly being TRBD1 (5 bases). The CDR3 is made up of 15 amino acids. The germline V gene encodes CDR1 SGHTA and CDR2 FQGNSA. The V end lost 1 base, the J end lost 1 base, and 9 bases lay between the germline ends. The part of the CDR3 DNA that was read is TGTGCCAGCAGCTTAGTTGGGGCCGGCACAGATACG. Translated: CASSLVGAGTDT. The entire CDR3 reads CASSLVGAGTDTQYF.

Concerning this clone: The CDR3 goes on 3 residues after the read ends, and that part is filled in from the germline J gene. The chain couples TRBV6-2 or TRBV6-3 to TRBJ1-1, with 7 bases matching TRBD1. Trimming cost V 4 bases and J 3 bases; bases outside gene matches: 5. This CDR3 region has 14 residues. From germline, CDR1 is MNHEY and CDR2 SVGEGT. The CDR3 loop reads CASSLRQGDTEAFF. CDR3 DNA, as far as it was read: TGTGCCAGCAGTTTACGACAGGGTGACACTGAA.

For this clone: The sequence runs out 3 residues before the end of the CDR3; the remainder is reconstructed from the germline J gene. The chain links TRBV19 to TRBJ2-1; 16 bases are a match to TRBD2. Looked up from germline, CDR1 is LNHDA and CDR2 is SQIVND (reference sequence). After removal of 5 bases from V and 7 bases from J, the junction contained 8 bases not matched to a gene. This CDR3 contains 17 residues. This CDR3 reads CASSAGLAGGLGNEQFF. CDR3 bases read: TGTGCCAGTAGTGCGGGACTAGCGGGAGGGCTTGGTAATGAG.

Turning to this clone: The read ends 3 residues before the CDR3 terminus; that terminus is restored from the germline J gene. This chain joins TRBV29-1 and TRBJ2-2, with TRBD2 identical over 7 bases. Trimming removed 7 bases from V and 5 bases from J; junction bases left unmatched: 13. The CDR3 sequence is 15 residues long. Germline assignment: CDR1 SQVTM and CDR2 ANQGSEA. The CDR3 loop reads CSALLGLGWTGELFF. The CDR3 bases that were read are TGCAGCGCCCTCCTCGGACTAGGGTGGACCGGGGAG.

About this clone: Read sequence stops 3 residues before the CDR3 end, and the germline J gene provides the missing end. This chain uses TRBV2 with TRBJ2-1; TRBD2 might be the D (6 bases). Germline V CDR1 and CDR2: SNHLY, FYNNEI. The CDR3 has 15 amino acids. With 2 bases removed from V and 3 bases from J, the gap between germline ends came to 11 bases. The covered CDR3 bases are TGTGCCAGCAGTGAAAGGACTAACTTCTACAATGAG. Residues: CASSERTNFYNE. The full CDR3 protein reads CASSERTNFYNEQFF. The whole variable domain, remainder taken from reference TRBV2 and TRBJ2-1, is EPEVTQTPSHQVTQMGQEVILRCVPISNHLYFYWYRQILGQKVEFLVSFYNNEISEKSEIFDDQFSVERPDGSNFTLKIRSTKLEDSAMYFCASSERTNFYNEQFFGPGTRLTVL.

About this clone itself: The CDR3 is cut off 3 residues early in the read; its end comes from the germline J gene. The V and J genes are TRBV29-1 and TRBJ2-7, with 9 bases aligning to TRBD1. The CDR3 length is 14 residues. V trimming: 3 bases; J trimming: 2 bases; junction bases outside the gene matches: 5. CDR1 SQVTM and CDR2 ANQGSEA come from the germline V gene. Partial CDR3 DNA: TGCAGCGTTGAGCGGACAGGGGCACCCTACGAG. Its translation is CSVERTGAPYE. Given in full, the CDR3 is CSVERTGAPYEQYF.

Notes on this clone: Read sequence stops 3 residues before the CDR3 end, and the germline J gene provides the missing end. The chain couples TRBV18 to TRBJ2-1, with D perhaps TRBD1 or TRBD2 (5 bases each). The CDR3 is 15 residues long. Germline V lookup: CDR1 KGHSH, CDR2 LQKENI. The V end was cut by 9 bases, the J end by 2 bases, with 17 bases between. The CDR3 loop reads CASFKGSGAYNEQFF. CDR3 bases read: TGTGCCAGTTTCAAGGGGAGTGGCGCCTACAATGAG.

To note about this clone: The CDR3 goes on 3 residues after the read ends, and that part is filled in from the germline J gene. The rearrangement joins TRBV29-1 to TRBJ1-2; 7 nucleotides line up with TRBD1. The CDR3 has 12 amino acids. Germline V gives CDR1 SQVTM, CDR2 ANQGSEA. The DNA read from the CDR3 is TGCAGTCACGGGACAGCCGACTATGGC. Its protein is CSHGTADYG. The CDR3 in full is CSHGTADYGYTF.

About this clone itself: The CDR3 end falls 3 residues outside the read, so it is completed with the germline J gene. The chain employs TRBV19 and TRBJ2-3; perhaps TRBD2 as D (5 bases). The CDR3 loop spans 14 amino acids. The V gene lost 3 bases and the J gene lost 4 bases, with 11 bases spanning the gap. Germline loops: CDR1 LNHDA, CDR2 SQIVND (reference sequence). The CDR3 bases that were read are TGTGCCAGTAGTATTATATCGGGGTCAGATACG. Translation gives CASSIISGSDT. The whole CDR3 region reads CASSIISGSDTQYF.